This TCR beta chain emerged from a study of T cells in Graves' hyperthyroidism and ophthalmopathy. The investigators amplified TCR beta CDR3 regions from RNA transcripts. First-round RT-PCR of the TCR CDR3 relied on the HTBI primer set. TCRdb reprocessed the multiplex PCR reads with MiXCR, giving one entry per CDR3 protein. The sample includes under 400,000 distinct CDR3 sequences, roughly 18% of them seen just once. This clonotype was counted ten times or more. Graves' hyperthyroidism without ophthalmopathy progression within 18 months was termed stable. Disease duration under 2 months; hyperthyroidism patients were aged 18 to 65. Looked up from germline, CDR1 is LGHDT and CDR2 is YNNKEL (reference sequence). CDR3 length: 14 residues. J gave up 5 bases and V 4 bases, and 1 base lay outside the gene matches.

The gene calls are TRBV3-1 and TRBJ2-1; TRBD2 aligns across 11 bases. Sequencing used blood. This receptor was identified in a woman between 50 and 59 years old with Graves' hyperthyroidism. Here the CDR3 reads CASSPGLADNEQFF. The CDR3 DNA is TGTGCCAGCAGCCCGGGACTAGCGGACAATGAGCAGTTCTTC.